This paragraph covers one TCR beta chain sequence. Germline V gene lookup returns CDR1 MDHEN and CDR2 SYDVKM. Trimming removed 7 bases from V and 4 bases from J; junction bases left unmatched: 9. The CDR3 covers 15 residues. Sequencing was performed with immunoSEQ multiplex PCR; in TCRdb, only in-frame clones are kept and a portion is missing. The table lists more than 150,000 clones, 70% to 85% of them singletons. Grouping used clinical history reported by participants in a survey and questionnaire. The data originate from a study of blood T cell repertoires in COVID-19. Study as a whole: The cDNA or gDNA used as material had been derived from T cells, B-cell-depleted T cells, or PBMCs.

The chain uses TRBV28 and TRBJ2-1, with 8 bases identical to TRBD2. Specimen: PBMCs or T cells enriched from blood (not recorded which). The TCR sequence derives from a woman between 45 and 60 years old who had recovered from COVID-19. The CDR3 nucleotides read TGTGCCAGCATCAGCGGGAGAGAAGGTTACAATGAGCAGTTCTTC. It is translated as CASISGREGYNEQFF.